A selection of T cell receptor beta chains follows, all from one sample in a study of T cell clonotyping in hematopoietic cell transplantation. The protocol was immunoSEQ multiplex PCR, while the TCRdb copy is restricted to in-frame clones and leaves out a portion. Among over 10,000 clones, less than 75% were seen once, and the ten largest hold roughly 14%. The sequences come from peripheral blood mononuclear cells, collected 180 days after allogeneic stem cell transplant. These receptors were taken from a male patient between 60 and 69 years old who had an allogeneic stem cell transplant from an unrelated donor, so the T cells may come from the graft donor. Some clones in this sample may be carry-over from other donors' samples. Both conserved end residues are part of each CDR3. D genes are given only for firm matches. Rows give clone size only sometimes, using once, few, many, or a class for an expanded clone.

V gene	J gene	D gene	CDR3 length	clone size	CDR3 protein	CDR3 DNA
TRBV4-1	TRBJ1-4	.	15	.	CASSPLQGQLEKLFF	TGCGCCAGCAGCCCCCTACAGGGTCAACTAGAAAAACTGTTTTTT
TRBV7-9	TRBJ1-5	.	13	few	CASSWGGDQPQHF	TGTGCCAGCAGCTGGGGGGGGGATCAGCCCCAGCATTTT
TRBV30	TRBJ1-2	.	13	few	CAWSAGLTYGYTF	TGTGCCTGGAGTGCGGGACTTACCTATGGCTACACCTTC
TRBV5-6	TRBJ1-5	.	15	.	CASSSRGTANQPQHF	TGTGCCAGCAGCTCTAGGGGTACGGCTAATCAGCCCCAGCATTTT
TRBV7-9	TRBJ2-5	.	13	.	CASSLDQGVTQYF	TGTGCCAGCAGCTTAGACCAAGGCGTGACCCAGTACTTC
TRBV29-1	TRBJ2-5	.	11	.	CSVRGSETQYF	TGCAGCGTTAGGGGTTCAGAGACCCAGTACTTC
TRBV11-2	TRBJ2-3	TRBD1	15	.	CASSFDRGRSDTQYF	TGTGCCAGCAGCTTCGACAGGGGGAGGTCAGATACGCAGTATTTT
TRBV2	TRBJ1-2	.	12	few	CASSEGGPGYTF	TGTGCCAGCAGTGAAGGGGGGCCTGGCTACACCTTC
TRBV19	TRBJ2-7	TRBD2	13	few	CASSPRTSYEQYF	TGTGCCAGTAGTCCCCGGACTAGTTACGAGCAGTACTTC
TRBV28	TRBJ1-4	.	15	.	CASSSPAPEHGKLFF	TGTGCCAGCAGTTCCCCAGCACCGGAACATGGGAAACTGTTTTTT
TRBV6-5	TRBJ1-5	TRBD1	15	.	CASSYRDRGFQPQHF	TGTGCCAGCAGTTACCGGGACAGGGGGTTTCAGCCCCAGCATTTT
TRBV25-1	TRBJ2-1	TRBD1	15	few	CASSHRDRGQYEQFF	TGTGCCAGCAGTCACCGGGACAGGGGGCAATATGAGCAGTTCTTC
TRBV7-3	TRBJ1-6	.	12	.	CASSSPTGPLHF	TGTGCCAGCAGCTCCCCAACGGGCCCCCTCCACTTT
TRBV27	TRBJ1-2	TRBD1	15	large	CASSFDRAANYGYTF	TGTGCCAGCAGTTTCGACAGGGCAGCTAACTATGGCTACACCTTC
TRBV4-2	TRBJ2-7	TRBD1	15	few	CASSQIGQGGYEQYF	TGTGCCAGCAGCCAAATAGGACAGGGAGGATACGAGCAGTACTTC
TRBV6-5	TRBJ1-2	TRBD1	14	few	CASSYSDRAYGYTF	TGTGCCAGCAGTTACTCGGACAGGGCCTATGGCTACACCTTC
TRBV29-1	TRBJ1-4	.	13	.	CSVEGASVEKLFF	TGCAGCGTTGAAGGGGCCTCTGTGGAAAAACTGTTTTTT
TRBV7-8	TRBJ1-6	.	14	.	CASSSGAENSPLHF	TGTGCCAGCAGCTCAGGGGCAGAGAATTCACCCCTCCACTTT
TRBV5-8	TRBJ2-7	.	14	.	CASSLGGDGYEQYF	TGTGCCAGCAGCTTGGGTGGGGACGGTTACGAGCAGTACTTC
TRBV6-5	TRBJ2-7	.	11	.	CASSNSYEQYF	TGTGCCAGCAGCAACAGCTACGAGCAGTACTTC
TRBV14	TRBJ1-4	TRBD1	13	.	CASSQDFEGGLLF	TGTGCCAGCAGCCAAGATTTTGAAGGGGGCCTTCTTTTT
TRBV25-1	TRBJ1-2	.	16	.	CASSGSSSGRRYGYTF	TGTGCCAGCAGTGGTTCGTCGTCCGGACGTCGATATGGCTACACCTTC
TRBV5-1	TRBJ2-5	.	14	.	CASSLGGEQETQYF	TGCGCCAGCAGCTTGGGTGGGGAGCAAGAGACCCAGTACTTC
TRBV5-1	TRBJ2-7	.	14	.	CASSLVDGTYEQYF	TGCGCCAGCAGCTTGGTAGACGGCACCTACGAGCAGTACTTC
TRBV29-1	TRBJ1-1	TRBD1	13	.	CSTRQGMNTEAFF	TGCAGCACTCGACAGGGGATGAACACTGAAGCTTTCTTT
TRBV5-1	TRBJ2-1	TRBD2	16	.	CASSLLSGRFGDEQFF	TGCGCCAGCAGCCTGCTCAGCGGGAGATTCGGGGATGAGCAGTTCTTC
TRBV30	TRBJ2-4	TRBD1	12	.	CAWVRTGGAGGF	TGTGCCTGGGTAAGGACAGGGGGCGCGGGGGGCTTC
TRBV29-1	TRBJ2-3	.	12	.	CSVGTGTDTQYF	TGCAGCGTTGGAACGGGAACAGATACGCAGTATTTT
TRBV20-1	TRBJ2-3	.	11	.	CSAGPGLAQYF	TGCAGTGCTGGGCCCGGCCTGGCGCAGTATTTT
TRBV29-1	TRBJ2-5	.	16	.	CSVPEGGLRLGETQYF	TGCAGCGTGCCCGAGGGGGGCCTGCGCTTAGGCGAGACCCAGTACTTC
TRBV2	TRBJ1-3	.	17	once	CASSELTGLSSGNTIYF	TGTGCCAGCAGTGAATTAACAGGGCTGAGCTCTGGAAACACCATATATTTT
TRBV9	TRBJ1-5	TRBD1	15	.	CASSVGQGAGQPQHF	TGTGCCAGCAGCGTAGGACAGGGGGCGGGCCAGCCCCAGCATTTT
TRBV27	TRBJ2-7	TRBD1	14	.	CASSFGDRGYEQYF	TGTGCCAGCAGTTTCGGGGACAGGGGCTACGAGCAGTACTTC
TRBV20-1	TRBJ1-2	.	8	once	CSARGQIF	TGCAGTGCTAGAGGTCAGATCTTC
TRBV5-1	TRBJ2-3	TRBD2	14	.	CTSSSTSGTDTQYF	TGCACCAGCAGCTCGACTAGCGGGACAGATACGCAGTATTTT
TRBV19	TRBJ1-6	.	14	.	CATTQAGGNSPLHF	TGTGCCACCACTCAGGCAGGTGGTAATTCACCCCTCCACTTT
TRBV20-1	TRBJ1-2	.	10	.	CSATYDGYTF	TGCAGTGCTACATACGACGGCTACACCTTC
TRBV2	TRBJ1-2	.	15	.	CASLTDFLTINGYTF	TGTGCCAGCTTAACCGACTTCCTCACCATTAATGGCTACACCTTC
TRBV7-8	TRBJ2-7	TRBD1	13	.	CASSEGQAYEQYF	TGTGCCAGCAGCGAAGGACAGGCCTACGAGCAGTACTTC
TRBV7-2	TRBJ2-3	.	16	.	CASSLVLAPSTDTQYF	TGTGCCAGCAGCTTAGTACTGGCCCCAAGCACAGATACGCAGTATTTT
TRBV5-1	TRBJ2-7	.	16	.	CASSSQPGTRYYEQYF	TGCGCCAGCAGTTCTCAACCCGGGACACGGTACTACGAGCAGTACTTC
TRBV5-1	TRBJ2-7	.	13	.	CASSLGRVGEQYF	TGCGCCAGCAGCTTGGGGAGGGTCGGCGAGCAGTACTTC
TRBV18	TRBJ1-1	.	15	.	CASSRSRGGNTEAFF	TGTGCCAGCTCACGCAGCAGGGGTGGGAACACTGAAGCTTTCTTT
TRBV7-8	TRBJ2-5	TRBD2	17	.	CASSLAGLAGIQETQYF	TGTGCCAGCAGCTTAGCCGGACTAGCGGGAATCCAAGAGACCCAGTACTTC
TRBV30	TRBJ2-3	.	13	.	CAWSVPGARTQYF	TGTGCCTGGAGTGTACCCGGCGCCAGGACGCAGTATTTT
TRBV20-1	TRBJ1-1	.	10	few	CSARVREAFF	TGCAGTGCTAGAGTCAGGGAAGCTTTCTTT
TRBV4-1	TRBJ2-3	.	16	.	CASSSPGSGDTDTQYF	TGCGCCAGCAGTAGCCCCGGTAGCGGCGACACAGATACGCAGTATTTT
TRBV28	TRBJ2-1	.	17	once	CASKWANGGLSYNEQFF	TGTGCCAGCAAATGGGCGAACGGGGGCCTCTCCTACAATGAGCAGTTCTTC
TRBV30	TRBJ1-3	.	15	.	CAWGGRAWSGNTIYF	TGTGCCTGGGGAGGGCGGGCCTGGTCTGGAAACACCATATATTTT
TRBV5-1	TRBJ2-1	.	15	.	CASNESPTLYNEQFF	TGCGCCAGCAACGAGTCTCCAACCCTTTACAATGAGCAGTTCTTC
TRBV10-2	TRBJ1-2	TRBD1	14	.	CASRDGQGASGYTF	TGCGCCAGCAGAGACGGACAGGGGGCTAGTGGCTACACCTTC
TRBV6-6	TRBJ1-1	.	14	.	CASSYSGGGTEAFF	TGTGCCAGCAGTTACTCGGGGGGGGGCACTGAAGCTTTCTTT
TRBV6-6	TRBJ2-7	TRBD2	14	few	CASSPGGTSGEQYF	TGTGCCAGCAGCCCGGGAGGGACTAGCGGCGAGCAGTACTTC
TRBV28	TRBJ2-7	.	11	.	CASTLNYEQYF	TGTGCCAGCACCCTGAACTACGAGCAGTACTTC